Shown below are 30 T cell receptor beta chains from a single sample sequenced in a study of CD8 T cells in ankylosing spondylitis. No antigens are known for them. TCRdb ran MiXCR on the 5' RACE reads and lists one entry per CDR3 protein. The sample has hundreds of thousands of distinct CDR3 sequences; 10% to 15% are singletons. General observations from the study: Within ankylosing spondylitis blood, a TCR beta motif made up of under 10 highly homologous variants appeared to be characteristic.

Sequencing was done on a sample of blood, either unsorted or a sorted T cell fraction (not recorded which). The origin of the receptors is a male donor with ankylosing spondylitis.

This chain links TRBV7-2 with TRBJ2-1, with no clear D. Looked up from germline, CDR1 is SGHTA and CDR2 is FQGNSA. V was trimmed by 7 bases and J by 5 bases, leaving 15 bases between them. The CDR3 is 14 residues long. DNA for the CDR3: TGTGCCAGCATCGCGACTCCGAGCCACAATGAGCAGTTCTTC. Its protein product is CASIATPSHNEQFF. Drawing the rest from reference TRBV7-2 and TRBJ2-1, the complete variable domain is GAGVSQSPSNKVTEKGKDVELRCDPISGHTALYWYRQSLGQGLEFLIYFQGNSAPDKSGLPSDRFSAERTGGSVSTLTIQRTQQEDSAVYLCASIATPSHNEQFFGPGTRLTVL.

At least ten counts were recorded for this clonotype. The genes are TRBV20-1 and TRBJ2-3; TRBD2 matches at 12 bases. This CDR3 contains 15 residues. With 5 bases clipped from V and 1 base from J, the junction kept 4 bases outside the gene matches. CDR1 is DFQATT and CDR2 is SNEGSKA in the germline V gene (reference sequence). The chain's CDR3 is CSAPSGRAGTDTQYF. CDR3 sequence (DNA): TGCAGTGCTCCTAGCGGGAGGGCCGGCACAGATACGCAGTATTTT.

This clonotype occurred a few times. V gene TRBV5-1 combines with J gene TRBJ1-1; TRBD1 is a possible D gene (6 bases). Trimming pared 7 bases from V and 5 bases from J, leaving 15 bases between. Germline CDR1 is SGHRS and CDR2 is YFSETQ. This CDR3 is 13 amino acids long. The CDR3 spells CASLQGSGTEAFF. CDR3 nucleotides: TGCGCCAGCCTACAGGGCTCGGGGACTGAAGCTTTCTTT.

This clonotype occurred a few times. The CDR3 is CASSLVPSVTKREKLFF. CDR3 nucleotides: TGTGCCAGCAGCTTAGTCCCCTCGGTCACAAAGCGGGAAAAACTGTTTTTT. The chain uses TRBV7-9 and TRBJ1-4; D is undetermined. The V and J ends lost 1 base and 8 bases respectively, with 20 bases between them. This CDR3 has 17 residues. Per germline, CDR1 SEHNR and CDR2 FQNEAQ (reference sequence).

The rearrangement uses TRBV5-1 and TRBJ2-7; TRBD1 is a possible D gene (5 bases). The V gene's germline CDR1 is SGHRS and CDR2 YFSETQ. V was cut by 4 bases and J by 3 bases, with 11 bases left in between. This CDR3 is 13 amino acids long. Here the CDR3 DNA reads TGCGCCAGCAGCCCCCACCAGGGCTACGAGCAGTACTTC. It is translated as CASSPHQGYEQYF.

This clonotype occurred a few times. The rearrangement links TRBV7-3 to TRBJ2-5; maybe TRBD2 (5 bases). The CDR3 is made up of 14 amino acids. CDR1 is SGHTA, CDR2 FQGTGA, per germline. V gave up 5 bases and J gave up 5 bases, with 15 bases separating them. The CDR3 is CASSPNGVSETQYF. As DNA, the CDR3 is TGTGCCAGCAGCCCCAACGGGGTGAGCGAGACCCAGTACTTC.

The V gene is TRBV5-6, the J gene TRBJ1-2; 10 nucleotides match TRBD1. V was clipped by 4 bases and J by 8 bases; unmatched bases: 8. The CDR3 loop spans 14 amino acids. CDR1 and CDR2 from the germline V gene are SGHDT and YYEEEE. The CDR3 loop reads CASSRGQGLFGYTF. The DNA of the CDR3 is TGTGCCAGCAGCCGGGGACAGGGGCTCTTCGGCTACACCTTC.

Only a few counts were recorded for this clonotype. CDR3: CATSERQGGNEQFF. Written as DNA, the CDR3 is TGTGCCACCAGTGAAAGACAGGGAGGGAATGAGCAGTTCTTC. This sequence joins TRBV24-1 and TRBJ2-1, with D possibly called TRBD1 or TRBD2 (7 bases each). V was clipped by 4 bases and J by 7 bases, with 13 bases between them. This CDR3 has 14 amino acids. Germline V gene lookup returns CDR1 KGHDR and CDR2 SFDVKD.

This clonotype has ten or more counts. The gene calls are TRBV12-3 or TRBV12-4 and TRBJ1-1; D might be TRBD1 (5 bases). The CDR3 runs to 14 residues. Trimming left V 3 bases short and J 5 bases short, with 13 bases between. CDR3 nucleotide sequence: TGTGCCAGCAGTTTTAAGCGGGAGGGGACTGAAGCTTTCTTT. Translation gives CASSFKREGTEAFF.

The CDR3 is CASSFSAGRETQYF. In DNA, the CDR3 is TGCGCCAGCAGCTTTAGCGCCGGGAGGGAGACCCAGTACTTC. The rearrangement joins TRBV5-1 to TRBJ2-5, with TRBD2 matching 7 bases. Germline CDR1 and CDR2: SGHRS and YFSETQ. The CDR3 is 14 residues long. V dropped 2 bases and J dropped 5; count of bases not matched to a gene: 6.

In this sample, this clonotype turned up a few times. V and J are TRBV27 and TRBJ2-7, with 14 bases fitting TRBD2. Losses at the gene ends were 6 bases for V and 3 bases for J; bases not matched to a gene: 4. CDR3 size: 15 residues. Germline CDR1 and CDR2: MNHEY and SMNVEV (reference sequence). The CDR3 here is CASSRTSGRIYEQYF. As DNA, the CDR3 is TGTGCCAGCAGCCGGACTAGCGGGAGGATCTACGAGCAGTACTTC.

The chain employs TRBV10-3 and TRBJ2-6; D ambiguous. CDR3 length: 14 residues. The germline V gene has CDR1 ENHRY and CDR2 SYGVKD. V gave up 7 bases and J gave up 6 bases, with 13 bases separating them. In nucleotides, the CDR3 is TGTGCCATCACCGGAAGGTGGGAGGCCAACGTCCTGACTTTC. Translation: CAITGRWEANVLTF.

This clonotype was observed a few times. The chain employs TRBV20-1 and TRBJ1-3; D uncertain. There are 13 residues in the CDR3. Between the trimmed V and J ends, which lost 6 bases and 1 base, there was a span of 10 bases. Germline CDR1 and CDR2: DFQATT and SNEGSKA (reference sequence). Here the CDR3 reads CSARPPSGNTIYF. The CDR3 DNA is TGCAGTGCCCGACCCCCTTCTGGAAACACCATATATTTT.

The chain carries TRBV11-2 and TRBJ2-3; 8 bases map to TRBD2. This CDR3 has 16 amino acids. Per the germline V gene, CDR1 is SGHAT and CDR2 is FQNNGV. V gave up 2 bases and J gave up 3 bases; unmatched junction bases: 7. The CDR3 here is CASSLKRGGRTDTQYF. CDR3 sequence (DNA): TGTGCCAGCAGCTTAAAACGGGGGGGGAGAACAGATACGCAGTATTTT.

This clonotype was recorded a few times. The CDR3 reads CASSPNAGFYNEQFF. The CDR3 nucleotides are TGTGCCAGCTCACCAAATGCAGGGTTCTACAATGAGCAGTTCTTC. The chain recombines TRBV18 with TRBJ2-1, with a tentative D call TRBD1 (5 bases). Germline V gives CDR1 KGHSH, CDR2 LQKENI. The CDR3 is 15 amino acids. Trimming left V 2 bases short and J 3 bases short, with 11 bases between.

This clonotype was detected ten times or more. In nucleotides, the CDR3 is TGTGCCAGCAGCGTGACGTTGGGGGATAATGAAAAACTGTTTTTT. Its translation: CASSVTLGDNEKLFF. The chain joins TRBV7-9 to TRBJ1-4; D may be TRBD1 (5 bases). CDR1 and CDR2 (germline): SEHNR, FQNEAQ (reference sequence). The CDR3 contains 15 residues. V lost 5 bases, J lost 4 bases, and 14 bases lay in between. Drawing the rest from reference TRBV7-9 and TRBJ1-4, the complete variable domain is DTGVSQNPRHKITKRGQNVTFRCDPISEHNRLYWYRQTLGQGPEFLTYFQNEAQLEKSRLLSDRFSAERPKGSFSTLEIQRTEQGDSAMYLCASSVTLGDNEKLFFGSGTQLSVL.

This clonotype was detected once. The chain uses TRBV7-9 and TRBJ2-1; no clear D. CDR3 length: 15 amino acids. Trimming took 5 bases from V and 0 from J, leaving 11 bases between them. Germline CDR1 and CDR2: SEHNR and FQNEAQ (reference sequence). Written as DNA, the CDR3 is TGTGCCAGCAGCCCCCCCCCGAGCTCCTACAATGAGCAGTTCTTC. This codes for CASSPPPSSYNEQFF.

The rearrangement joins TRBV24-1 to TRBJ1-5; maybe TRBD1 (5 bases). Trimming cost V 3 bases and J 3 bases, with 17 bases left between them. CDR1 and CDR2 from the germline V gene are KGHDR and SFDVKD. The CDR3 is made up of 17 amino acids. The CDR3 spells CATSDPNGGPDNQPQHF. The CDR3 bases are TGTGCCACCAGTGATCCAAATGGGGGTCCGGACAATCAGCCCCAGCATTTT.

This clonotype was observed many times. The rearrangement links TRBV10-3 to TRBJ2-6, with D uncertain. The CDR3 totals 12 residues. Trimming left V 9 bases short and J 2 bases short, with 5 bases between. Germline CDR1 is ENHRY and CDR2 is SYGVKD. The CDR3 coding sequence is TGTGCCATTGGACCTGGGGCCAACGTCCTGACTTTC. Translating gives CAIGPGANVLTF.

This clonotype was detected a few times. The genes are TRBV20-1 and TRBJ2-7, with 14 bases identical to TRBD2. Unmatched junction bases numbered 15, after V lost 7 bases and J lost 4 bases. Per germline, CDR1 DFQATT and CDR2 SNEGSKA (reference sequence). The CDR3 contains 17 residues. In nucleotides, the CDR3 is TGCAGTGTAAGGGGGACTAGCGGGAGCGCAAAGTCATACGAGCAGTACTTC. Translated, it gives CSVRGTSGSAKSYEQYF.

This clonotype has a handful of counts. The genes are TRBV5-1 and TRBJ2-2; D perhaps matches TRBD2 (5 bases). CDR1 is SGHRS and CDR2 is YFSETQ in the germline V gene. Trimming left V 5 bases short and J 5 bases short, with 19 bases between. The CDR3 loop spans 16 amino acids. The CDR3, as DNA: TGCGCCAGCAGAATATACAGCGGTTCGTGGACCGGGGAGCTGTTTTTT. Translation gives CASRIYSGSWTGELFF.

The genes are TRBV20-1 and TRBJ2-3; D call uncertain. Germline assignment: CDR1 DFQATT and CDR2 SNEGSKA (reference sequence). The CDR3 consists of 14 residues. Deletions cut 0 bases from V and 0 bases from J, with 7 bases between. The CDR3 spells CSAREASSTDTQYF. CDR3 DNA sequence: TGCAGTGCTAGAGAAGCATCTAGCACAGATACGCAGTATTTT.

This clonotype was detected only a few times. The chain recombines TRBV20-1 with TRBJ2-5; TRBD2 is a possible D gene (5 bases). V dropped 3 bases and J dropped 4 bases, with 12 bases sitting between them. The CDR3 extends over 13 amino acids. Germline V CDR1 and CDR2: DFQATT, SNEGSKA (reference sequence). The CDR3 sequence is CSASWLARETQYF. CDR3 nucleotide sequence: TGCAGTGCTAGTTGGCTAGCTAGAGAGACCCAGTACTTC.

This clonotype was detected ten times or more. CDR3 nucleotide sequence: TGCGCCAGCAGCCAAGTGTTCAGCTCCTACACAGATACGCAGTATTTT. It specifies CASSQVFSSYTDTQYF. V and J are TRBV4-3 and TRBJ2-3; D remains unclear. This CDR3 spans 16 amino acids. Germline assignment: CDR1 LGHNA and CDR2 YSLEER. Deletions cut 1 base from V and 2 bases from J, with 13 bases between.

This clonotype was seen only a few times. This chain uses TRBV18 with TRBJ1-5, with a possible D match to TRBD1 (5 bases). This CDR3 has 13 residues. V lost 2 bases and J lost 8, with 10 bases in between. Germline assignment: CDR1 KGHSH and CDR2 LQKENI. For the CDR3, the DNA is TGTGCCAGCTCACCAACCAGGGAAAAGCCCCAGCATTTT. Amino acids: CASSPTREKPQHF. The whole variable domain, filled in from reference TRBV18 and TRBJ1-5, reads NAGVMQNPRHLVRRRGQEARLRCSPMKGHSHVYWYRQLPEEGLKFMVYLQKENIIDESGMPKERFSAEFPKEGPSILRIQQVVRGDSAAYFCASSPTREKPQHFGDGTRLSIL.

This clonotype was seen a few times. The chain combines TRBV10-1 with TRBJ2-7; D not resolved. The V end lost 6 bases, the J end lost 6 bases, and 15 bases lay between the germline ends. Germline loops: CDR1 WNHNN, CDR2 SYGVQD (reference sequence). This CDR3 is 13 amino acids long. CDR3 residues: CASRDFETIEQYF. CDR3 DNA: TGCGCCAGCAGGGATTTTGAGACAATCGAGCAGTACTTC.

CDR3 sequence reads: CASSPATGDNSPLHF. CDR3 sequence (DNA): TGTGCCAGCTCACCCGCGACAGGGGATAATTCACCCCTCCACTTT. The J gene is TRBJ1-6, the V gene TRBV18; TRBD1 matches at 8 bases. CDR3 length: 15 amino acids. The V segment lost 3 bases and the J segment 5 bases; nucleotides outside the gene matches: 3. Germline V CDR1 and CDR2: KGHSH, LQKENI. Together with reference TRBV18 and TRBJ1-6, the CDR3 gives the full variable domain: NAGVMQNPRHLVRRRGQEARLRCSPMKGHSHVYWYRQLPEEGLKFMVYLQKENIIDESGMPKERFSAEFPKEGPSILRIQQVVRGDSAAYFCASSPATGDNSPLHFGNGTRLTVT.

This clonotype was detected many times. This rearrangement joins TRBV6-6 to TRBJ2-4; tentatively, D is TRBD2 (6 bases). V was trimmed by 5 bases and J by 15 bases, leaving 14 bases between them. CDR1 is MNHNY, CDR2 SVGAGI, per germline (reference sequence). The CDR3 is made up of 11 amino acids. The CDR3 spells CASSPGWEAYF. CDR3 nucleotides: TGTGCCAGCAGTCCAGGGTGGGAGGCGTACTTC.

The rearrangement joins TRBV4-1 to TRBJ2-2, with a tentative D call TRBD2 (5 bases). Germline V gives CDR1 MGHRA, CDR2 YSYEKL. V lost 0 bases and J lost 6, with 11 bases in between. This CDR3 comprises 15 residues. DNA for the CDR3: TGCGCCAGCAGCCAAGAATCAGCGGCATCCGGGGAGCTGTTTTTT. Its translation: CASSQESAASGELFF.

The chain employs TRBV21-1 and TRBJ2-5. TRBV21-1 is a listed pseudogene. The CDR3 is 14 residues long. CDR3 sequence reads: CASSKQNSEETQYF. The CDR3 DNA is TGTGCCAGCAGCAAACAGAACAGTGAAGAGACCCAGTACTTC.